The next 8 T cell receptor beta chains were all read from a single sample in a study of blood T cell repertoires in COVID-19. Method: immunoSEQ multiplex PCR; TCRdb's copy keeps in-frame clones and lacks some. The repertoire holds approximately 150,000 clones, with 86% as singletons. Sequenced sample: peripheral blood. The receptors derive from a woman in her fifties or sixties with acute or convalescent COVID-19.

The CDR3 here is CASSAPRGELFF. In nucleotides, the CDR3 is TGTGCCAGTAGTGCCCCGAGGGGGGAGCTGTTTTTT. The chain has TRBV19 and TRBJ2-2; no reliable D call. CDR3 length: 12 amino acids. V lost 5 bases, J lost 8 bases, and 9 bases lay in between. The germline V gene has CDR1 LNHDA and CDR2 SQIVND (reference sequence).

The V and J genes are TRBV6-1 and TRBJ2-7; 8 positions match TRBD1. Germline assignment: CDR1 MNHNS and CDR2 SASEGT. V lost 2 bases to trimming and J lost 5 bases; unmatched junction nucleotides: 5. The CDR3 sequence is 14 residues long. CDR3 bases: TGTGCCAGCAGTGAACGGCAGGGGGCCGACGAGCAGTACTTC. This encodes CASSERQGADEQYF.

V gene TRBV6-5 combines with J gene TRBJ1-3; D not certain. This CDR3 contains 15 residues. Per the germline V gene, CDR1 is MNHEY and CDR2 is SVGAGI. V was trimmed by 8 bases and J by 0 bases, leaving 14 bases between them. Here the CDR3 reads CASSRGGPSGNTIYF. The DNA for the CDR3 is TGTGCCAGCTCCCGTGGAGGGCCCTCTGGAAACACCATATATTTT.

This clone was observed once. V and J are TRBV7-9 and TRBJ1-3; TRBD1 is a possible D gene (5 bases). Trimming removed 4 bases from V and 2 bases from J, with 9 bases in between. CDR3 length: 14 amino acids. CDR1 and CDR2 from the germline V gene are SEHNR and FQNEAQ (reference sequence). CDR3 sequence reads: CASSSQGTGNTIYF. The CDR3 nucleotides are TGTGCCAGCAGCTCCCAGGGCACTGGAAACACCATATATTTT.

CDR3 region: CAASLRGAPAEQYF. As DNA, the CDR3 is TGTGCCGCGAGCCTCAGGGGGGCCCCTGCCGAGCAGTACTTC. V is TRBV6-5 and J is TRBJ2-7; D possibly corresponds to TRBD1 (7 bases). Germline V gives CDR1 MNHEY, CDR2 SVGAGI. V was shortened by 11 bases and J by 6 bases, with 23 bases between the two germline ends. The CDR3 is 14 residues long.

The chain is built from TRBV7-9 and TRBJ1-1; a weak D match, TRBD1 (6 bases). The germline V gene encodes CDR1 SEHNR and CDR2 FQNEAQ (reference sequence). Trimming cost V 5 bases and J 0 bases, with 10 bases left between them. The CDR3 is made up of 14 amino acids. The CDR3 loop reads CASSHGTLNTEAFF. The CDR3 region has the DNA TGTGCCAGCAGCCATGGGACACTGAACACTGAAGCTTTCTTT.

The V call is TRBV30, the J call TRBJ2-5; D possibly corresponds to TRBD2 (5 bases). This CDR3 is 12 amino acids long. V was trimmed by 2 bases and J by 5 bases, leaving 9 bases between them. The germline CDR1 and CDR2 sequences are GTSNPN and SVGIG (reference sequence). In DNA form, the CDR3 reads TGTGCCTGGAGTCGGGGTGGCGAGACCCAGTACTTC. Protein product: CAWSRGGETQYF.

This CDR3 reads CASSANQGASVEKLFF. In nucleotides, the CDR3 is TGTGCCAGCAGTGCCAATCAGGGGGCTAGTGTGGAAAAACTGTTTTTT. The chain has TRBV28 and TRBJ1-4; 8 bases line up with TRBD1. The germline gives CDR1 MDHEN, CDR2 SYDVKM. With V trimmed by 5 bases and J by 8 bases, 13 bases remained unmatched. The CDR3 has 16 residues.